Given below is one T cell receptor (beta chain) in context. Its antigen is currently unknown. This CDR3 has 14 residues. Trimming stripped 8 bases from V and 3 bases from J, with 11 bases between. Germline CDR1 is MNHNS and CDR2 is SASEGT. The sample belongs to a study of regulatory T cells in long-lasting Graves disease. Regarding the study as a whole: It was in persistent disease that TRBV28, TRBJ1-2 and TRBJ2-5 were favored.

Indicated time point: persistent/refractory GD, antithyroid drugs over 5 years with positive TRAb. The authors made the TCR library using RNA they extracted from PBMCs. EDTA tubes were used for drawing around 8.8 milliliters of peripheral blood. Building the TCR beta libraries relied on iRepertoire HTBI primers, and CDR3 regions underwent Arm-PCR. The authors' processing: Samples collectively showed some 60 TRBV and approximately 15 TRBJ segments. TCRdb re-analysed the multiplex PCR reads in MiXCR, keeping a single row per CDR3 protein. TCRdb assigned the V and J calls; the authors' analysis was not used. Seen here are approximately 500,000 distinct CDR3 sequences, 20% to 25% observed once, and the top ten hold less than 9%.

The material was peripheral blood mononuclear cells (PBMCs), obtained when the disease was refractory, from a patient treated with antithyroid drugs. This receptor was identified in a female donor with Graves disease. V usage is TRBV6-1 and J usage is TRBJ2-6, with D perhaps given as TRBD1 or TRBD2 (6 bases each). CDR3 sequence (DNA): TGTGCCAGCCATGGGGGGCTTGGGGCCAACGTCCTGACTTTC. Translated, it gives CASHGGLGANVLTF.